The subject of this entry is one T cell receptor (beta chain). Clones were read by immunoSEQ multiplex PCR, and TCRdb kept only the in-frame ones, dropping some. The table includes about 300,000 clones, around 92% detected once. The sample is drawn from a study of blood T cell repertoires in COVID-19. Background on the study: The origin of the acute and convalescent COVID-19 samples was the United States, Italy and Spain.

Germline lookup yields CDR1 LGHDT and CDR2 YNNKEL (reference sequence). V was clipped by 0 bases and J by 7 bases; unmatched bases: 3. CDR3 length: 14 residues. Participants' own reports of clinical history determined their cohort assignment. Up to 2 weeks before entering the study, exposed participants had met a COVID-19 case. The rearrangement links TRBV3-1 (or the pseudogene TRBV3-2) to TRBJ2-1, with 7 positions matching TRBD1. Sequencing was performed on PBMCs or T cells enriched from blood (not recorded which). The source is a woman aged 45-60 years who had been exposed to COVID-19. The CDR3 reads CASSQETGSNEQFF. The DNA of the CDR3 is TGTGCCAGCAGCCAAGAGACAGGGTCAAATGAGCAGTTCTTC.